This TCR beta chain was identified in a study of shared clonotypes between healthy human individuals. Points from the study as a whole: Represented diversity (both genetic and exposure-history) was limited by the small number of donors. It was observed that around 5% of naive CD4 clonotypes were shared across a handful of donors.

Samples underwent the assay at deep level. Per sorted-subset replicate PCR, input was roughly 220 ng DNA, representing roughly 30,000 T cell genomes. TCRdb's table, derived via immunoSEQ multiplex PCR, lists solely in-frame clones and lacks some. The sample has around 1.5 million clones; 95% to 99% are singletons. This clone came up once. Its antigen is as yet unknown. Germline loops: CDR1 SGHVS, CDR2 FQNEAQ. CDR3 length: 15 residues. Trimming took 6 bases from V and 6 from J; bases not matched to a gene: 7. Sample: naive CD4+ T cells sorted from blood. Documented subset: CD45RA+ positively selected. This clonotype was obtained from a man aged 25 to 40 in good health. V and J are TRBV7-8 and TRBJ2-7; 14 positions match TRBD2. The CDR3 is CASSYRGLAGVEQYF. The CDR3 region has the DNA TGTGCCAGCAGTTATCGGGGACTAGCGGGAGTCGAGCAGTACTTC.